The 20 T cell receptor beta chains below come from one sample, sequenced in a study of chemoradiotherapy in HPV16-positive cancers. TCRdb's table, derived via immunoSEQ multiplex PCR, lists solely in-frame clones and lacks some. The table records more than 5,500 clones, under 80% of them present only once. The specimen was obtained from a patient who underwent chemoradiotherapy. Source of these receptors: a human donor with HPV-associated anogenital cancer.

This sequence joins TRBV27 and TRBJ1-5, with D perhaps matching TRBD1 (6 bases). The germline gives CDR1 MNHEY, CDR2 SMNVEV (reference sequence). The CDR3 loop spans 16 amino acids. V gave up 6 bases and J gave up 5 bases, with 20 bases separating them. Written as DNA, the CDR3 is TGTGCCAGCAGGTCTTTGAATAGGGGGAGTTATCAGCCCCAGCATTTT. Amino acids: CASRSLNRGSYQPQHF.

V is TRBV5-1 and J is TRBJ1-4; D remains unclear. Deletions cut 0 bases from V and 10 bases from J, with 16 bases between. The germline CDR1 and CDR2 sequences are SGHRS and YFSETQ. The CDR3 spans 15 residues. The CDR3 nucleotides read TGCGCCAGCAGCTTGGTGTCCTGGCCTGTGGGAAAACTGTTTTTT. Protein product: CASSLVSWPVGKLFF.

The chain joins TRBV5-1 to TRBJ2-7, with TRBD1 matching 10 bases. Germline V gives CDR1 SGHRS, CDR2 YFSETQ. V was pared by 0 bases and J by 2 bases, with 5 bases of the junction left unmatched. CDR3 length equals 16 residues. This CDR3 reads CASSLAPGQGAYEQYF. In DNA, the CDR3 is TGCGCCAGCAGCTTGGCCCCCGGACAGGGGGCCTACGAGCAGTACTTC. Combining the CDR3 with reference TRBV5-1 and TRBJ2-7 gives the whole variable domain KAGVTQTPRYLIKTRGQQVTLSCSPISGHRSVSWYQQTPGQGLQFLFEYFSETQRNKGNFPGRFSGRQFSNSRSEMNVSTLELGDSALYLCASSLAPGQGAYEQYFGPGTRLTVT.

The chain carries TRBV2 and TRBJ1-2, with no clear D. CDR1 is SNHLY and CDR2 is FYNNEI in the germline V gene. V lost 1 base to trimming and J lost 2 bases, with 8 bases between them. This CDR3 is built from 14 residues. As DNA, the CDR3 is TGTGCCAGCAGTGAAGGATACAGCAACTATGGCTACACCTTC. Protein product: CASSEGYSNYGYTF.

This chain uses TRBV7-2 with TRBJ2-4; 7 bases map to TRBD2. Germline V gene data show CDR1 as SGHTA and CDR2 as FQGNSA. This CDR3 region has 16 residues. The V and J ends lost 5 bases and 3 bases, in that order; junction bases with no gene match: 10. The CDR3 nucleotides read TGTGCCAGCAGCACCGGGACGGGGGGAGGCAAAAACATTCAGTACTTC. Its translation: CASSTGTGGGKNIQYF. Combining the CDR3 with reference TRBV7-2 and TRBJ2-4 gives the whole variable domain GAGVSQSPSNKVTEKGKDVELRCDPISGHTALYWYRQSLGQGLEFLIYFQGNSAPDKSGLPSDRFSAERTGGSVSTLTIQRTQQEDSAVYLCASSTGTGGGKNIQYFGAGTRLSVL.

The chain combines TRBV6-1 with TRBJ1-2; D ambiguous. Trimming pared 1 base from V and 3 bases from J, leaving 9 bases between. The CDR3 extends over 14 amino acids. The germline V gene encodes CDR1 MNHNS and CDR2 SASEGT. The CDR3 region has the DNA TGTGCCAGCAGTGAAGTGAAGGGTCACTATGGCTACACCTTC. It specifies CASSEVKGHYGYTF.

The J gene is TRBJ1-1, the V gene TRBV10-3, with D perhaps matching TRBD1 (6 bases). Deletions cut 10 bases from V and 1 base from J, with 16 bases between. This CDR3 spans 14 amino acids. Per germline, CDR1 ENHRY and CDR2 SYGVKD. CDR3 in amino acids: CATTTGSQNTEAFF. Here the CDR3 DNA reads TGTGCCACCACGACAGGATCCCAGAACACTGAAGCTTTCTTT.

The J gene is TRBJ2-3, the V gene TRBV2, with 7 bases fitting TRBD1. CDR3 length: 16 residues. Germline loops: CDR1 SNHLY, CDR2 FYNNEI. The junction had 3 bases not matched to a gene; V was cut back by 0 bases and J by 0 bases. The CDR3 DNA reads TGTGCCAGCAGTGAAGCGCTGGGACAGAGCACAGATACGCAGTATTTT. Its protein is CASSEALGQSTDTQYF. Full variable domain (missing parts from reference TRBV2 and TRBJ2-3): EPEVTQTPSHQVTQMGQEVILRCVPISNHLYFYWYRQILGQKVEFLVSFYNNEISEKSEIFDDQFSVERPDGSNFTLKIRSTKLEDSAMYFCASSEALGQSTDTQYFGPGTRLTVL.

This chain uses TRBV2 with TRBJ1-5; D possibly corresponds to TRBD1 (5 bases). CDR1 and CDR2 from the germline V gene are SNHLY and FYNNEI. The CDR3 consists of 11 residues. The ends were cut back, 4 bases at V and 16 bases at J, with 14 bases in the middle. CDR3 nucleotides: TGTGCCAGCAGTGGGGGCCGCTCCAGTCATTTT. Translating it yields CASSGGRSSHF.

In regard to this clone: The junction shows a germline mismatch at one end, possibly a read error. The genes are TRBV10-3 and TRBJ2-3, with a possible D match to TRBD2 (6 bases). The CDR3 loop spans 14 amino acids. Germline V lookup: CDR1 ENHRY, CDR2 SYGVKD. CDR3 in amino acids: CAVRLGAGTDTQYF. CDR3 nucleotide sequence: TGTGCCGTCAGACTAGGAGCAGGCACAGATACGCAGTATTTT.

The V gene is TRBV2, the J gene TRBJ2-7, with TRBD1 identical over 7 bases. Germline lookup yields CDR1 SNHLY and CDR2 FYNNEI. This CDR3 is 14 amino acids long. The junction had 7 bases not matched to a gene; V was cut back by 7 bases and J by 1 base. This CDR3 is CASTQGQPSYEQYF. CDR3 in DNA: TGTGCCAGCACCCAGGGACAGCCTTCCTACGAGCAGTACTTC.

The chain carries TRBV10-3 and TRBJ2-5; D is ambiguous. Germline CDR1 reads ENHRY; CDR2 reads SYGVKD. The CDR3 covers 12 residues. V lost 7 bases and J lost 5, with 11 bases in between. The CDR3 DNA sequence: TGTGCCATCATGGGAAGTTCGGAGACCCAGTACTTC. Protein sequence: CAIMGSSETQYF.

This clone was detected only a few times. The chain recombines TRBV7-9 with TRBJ2-7, with 8 bases lining up with TRBD1. The CDR3 covers 18 residues. J was trimmed by 12 bases and V by 5 bases; bases with no gene match: 27. Germline V lookup: CDR1 SEHNR, CDR2 FQNEAQ (reference sequence). Here the CDR3 reads CASSHSLGVTGGSVVLYF. For the CDR3, the DNA is TGTGCCAGCAGCCATTCCCTTGGGGTAACAGGGGGGTCTGTCGTCCTGTACTTC.

The rearrangement uses TRBV5-6 and TRBJ1-1; no definite D call. Germline CDR1 reads SGHDT; CDR2 reads YYEEEE. The CDR3 totals 13 residues. V was pared by 4 bases and J by 1 base, with 8 bases between. In DNA form, the CDR3 reads TGTGCCAGCAGCCCAGACACGAACACTGAAGCTTTCTTT. Protein product: CASSPDTNTEAFF. The full variable domain, in which reference TRBV5-6 and TRBJ1-1 provide the parts outside the CDR3, is DAGVTQSPTHLIKTRGQQVTLRCSPKSGHDTVSWYQQALGQGPQFIFQYYEEEERQRGNFPDRFSGHQFPNYSSELNVNALLLGDSALYLCASSPDTNTEAFFGQGTRLTVV.

The chain combines TRBV5-5 with TRBJ2-7; no reliable D call. Germline V CDR1 and CDR2: SGHKS, YYEKEE (reference sequence). The CDR3 extends over 15 amino acids. V shed 0 bases and J shed 2 bases, with 12 bases lying between them. CDR3 bases: TGTGCCAGCAGCTTGGTCCGGGTTCCCCCCTACGAGCAGTACTTC. Translation gives CASSLVRVPPYEQYF.

The chain combines TRBV28 with TRBJ2-7; D remains unclear. Trimming shortened V by 4 bases and J by 3 bases, and 19 bases separated the two germline ends. The CDR3 spans 16 residues. CDR1 MDHEN and CDR2 SYDVKM come from the germline V gene. CDR3 residues: CASSSAATHTDYEQYF. In DNA form, the CDR3 reads TGTGCCAGCAGTTCAGCTGCGACCCACACAGACTACGAGCAGTACTTC.

This rearrangement joins TRBV5-1 to TRBJ2-5, with D unresolved. The CDR3 has 18 residues. Germline CDR1 SGHRS, CDR2 YFSETQ. The V gene lost 2 bases and the J gene lost 5 bases, with 25 bases spanning the gap. CDR3 DNA: TGCGCCAGCAGCTTACACTCATTCCAGGCGGACCTGGTGGAGACCCAGTACTTC. Protein: CASSLHSFQADLVETQYF. The whole variable domain, filled in from reference TRBV5-1 and TRBJ2-5, reads KAGVTQTPRYLIKTRGQQVTLSCSPISGHRSVSWYQQTPGQGLQFLFEYFSETQRNKGNFPGRFSGRQFSNSRSEMNVSTLELGDSALYLCASSLHSFQADLVETQYFGPGTRLLVL.

This clone occurred a few times. The rearrangement uses TRBV2 and TRBJ2-3; no reliable D call. V gave up 5 bases and J gave up 0 bases, with 12 bases separating them. Germline values: CDR1 SNHLY, CDR2 FYNNEI. The CDR3 consists of 15 residues. CDR3 nucleotide sequence: TGTGCCAGCAGTCGACACACTGCTAGCACAGATACGCAGTATTTT. This codes for CASSRHTASTDTQYF.

The chain recombines TRBV28 with TRBJ2-1; TRBD2 agrees at 15 bases. J gave up 0 bases and V 5 bases, and 8 bases lay outside the gene matches. Germline V gene sequence: CDR1 MDHEN, CDR2 SYDVKM. This CDR3 has 19 amino acids. CDR3 amino acids: CASSQSGLAGGSSYNEQFF. The CDR3 DNA follows: TGTGCCAGCAGTCAATCGGGACTAGCGGGGGGAAGCTCCTACAATGAGCAGTTCTTC.

This chain uses TRBV10-2 with TRBJ2-3, with D unresolved. CDR1 WSHSY and CDR2 SAAADI come from the germline V gene. The ends were cut back, 3 bases at V and 4 bases at J, with 8 bases in the middle. CDR3 length: 13 amino acids. CDR3 sequence reads: CASSDFSADTQYF. The CDR3, as DNA: TGCGCCAGCAGTGACTTTTCCGCAGATACGCAGTATTTT.